These T cell receptor beta chains were read from a single sample in a study of CD8 T cells in Susac syndrome. TCRdb re-derived calls from the immunoSEQ multiplex PCR reads in MiXCR, one entry per CDR3 protein. This table has 200,000 to 250,000 distinct CDR3 sequences, about 93% appearing once. The sequenced sample was CD4+ T cells from PBMCs. The receptor set was obtained from a human donor with multiple sclerosis. Both conserved end residues are part of each CDR3. D genes are given only for firm matches. Size is omitted from some rows. Given values are once, few, many or a class for expanded clones.

len: 12; d_gene: .; j_gene: TRBJ2-1; v_gene: TRBV2; abundance: .; CDR3nt: TGTGCCAGCAGTGATACGGGTTATGAGCAGTTCTTC; CDR3aa: CASSDTGYEQFF
len: 16; d_gene: TRBD1; j_gene: TRBJ1-1; v_gene: TRBV6-2/TRBV6-3; abundance: .; CDR3nt: TGTGCCAGCAGCCCCAGGACAGGGTACGTGAACACTGAAGCTTTCTTT; CDR3aa: CASSPRTGYVNTEAFF
len: 14; d_gene: TRBD2; j_gene: TRBJ2-7; v_gene: TRBV20-1; abundance: .; CDR3nt: TGCAGTGCTAGGACTAGCGGGGGGGCTTACGAGCAGTACTTC; CDR3aa: CSARTSGGAYEQYF
len: 14; d_gene: .; j_gene: TRBJ1-3; v_gene: TRBV30; abundance: .; CDR3nt: TGTGCCTGGAGTGTACGGGGCCCTGAAAACACCATATATTTT; CDR3aa: CAWSVRGPENTIYF
len: 16; d_gene: .; j_gene: TRBJ2-1; v_gene: TRBV12-3/TRBV12-4; abundance: .; CDR3nt: TGTGCCAGCAGTTCCCGGTGGCGGTCCTCCTACAATGAGCAGTTCTTC; CDR3aa: CASSSRWRSSYNEQFF
len: 12; d_gene: .; j_gene: TRBJ2-3; v_gene: TRBV3-1; abundance: few; CDR3nt: TGTGCCAGCAGCCAACGCACAGATACGCAGTATTTT; CDR3aa: CASSQRTDTQYF
len: 13; d_gene: .; j_gene: TRBJ1-4; v_gene: TRBV2; abundance: .; CDR3nt: TGTGCCAGCAGGAGGGACACAAATGAAAAACTGTTTTTT; CDR3aa: CASRRDTNEKLFF
len: 15; d_gene: TRBD2; j_gene: TRBJ2-1; v_gene: TRBV3-1; abundance: .; CDR3nt: TGTGCCAGCAGCCAAGATCTCGCGTTCGCGGGGGACCAGTTCTTC; CDR3aa: CASSQDLAFAGDQFF
len: 16; d_gene: TRBD1; j_gene: TRBJ1-1; v_gene: TRBV29-1; abundance: .; CDR3nt: TGCAGCTCCTTCGGGACAGGGACGATAGGTCGCACTGAAGCTTTCTTT; CDR3aa: CSSFGTGTIGRTEAFF
len: 14; d_gene: TRBD1; j_gene: TRBJ1-2; v_gene: TRBV19; abundance: .; CDR3nt: TGTGCCAGTAGTCGGGACAGCAGAAACTATGGCTACACCTTC; CDR3aa: CASSRDSRNYGYTF
len: 17; d_gene: TRBD1; j_gene: TRBJ1-1; v_gene: TRBV5-4; abundance: .; CDR3nt: TGTGCCAGCAAGGCGACAGGGGCCGAAATGTGGAACACTGAAGCTTTCTTT; CDR3aa: CASKATGAEMWNTEAFF
len: 15; d_gene: .; j_gene: TRBJ1-1; v_gene: TRBV29-1; abundance: .; CDR3nt: TGCAGCGTTGAAGATGGGTTTTTGGGGGGCCTGGAAGCTTTCTTT; CDR3aa: CSVEDGFLGGLEAFF
len: 16; d_gene: TRBD2; j_gene: TRBJ2-5; v_gene: TRBV3-1; abundance: .; CDR3nt: TGTGCCAGCAGCCAAGTGAATAGCGGGGGGCAAGAGACCCAGTACTTC; CDR3aa: CASSQVNSGGQETQYF
len: 13; d_gene: .; j_gene: TRBJ1-2; v_gene: TRBV10-3; abundance: once; CDR3nt: TGTGCCATCAGTCCCCGGGCAAACCATGGCTACACCTTC; CDR3aa: CAISPRANHGYTF
len: 16; d_gene: .; j_gene: TRBJ2-7; v_gene: TRBV11-3; abundance: few; CDR3nt: TGTGCCAGCAGCCCCCAGTCACCGGACGGAGCCTACGAGCAGTACTTC; CDR3aa: CASSPQSPDGAYEQYF
len: 16; d_gene: TRBD1; j_gene: TRBJ1-2; v_gene: TRBV3-1; abundance: .; CDR3nt: TGTGCCAGCAGCCAACTAGTCTGGGGACAGGACTATGGCTACACCTTC; CDR3aa: CASSQLVWGQDYGYTF
len: 17; d_gene: TRBD1; j_gene: TRBJ1-1; v_gene: TRBV18; abundance: .; CDR3nt: TGTGCCAGCTCACCCACAAAGACAAGGGACAGAACTTCTGAAGCTTTCTTT; CDR3aa: CASSPTKTRDRTSEAFF
len: 19; d_gene: .; j_gene: TRBJ2-6; v_gene: TRBV2; abundance: .; CDR3nt: TGTGCCAGCACTATGGACAGTAGGCGCTTGGGGTCTGGGGCCAACGTCCTGACTTTC; CDR3aa: CASTMDSRRLGSGANVLTF
len: 18; d_gene: TRBD2; j_gene: TRBJ2-2; v_gene: TRBV12-3/TRBV12-4; abundance: .; CDR3nt: TGTGCCAGCAGTTCACCCCGGAGCGGGGGCCGGAACACCGGGGAGCTGTTTTTT; CDR3aa: CASSSPRSGGRNTGELFF
len: 15; d_gene: TRBD2; j_gene: TRBJ2-1; v_gene: TRBV13; abundance: .; CDR3nt: TGTGCCAGCAGCCTTAGCGGGGGGGCCGGGGATGAGCAGTTCTTC; CDR3aa: CASSLSGGAGDEQFF
len: 13; d_gene: TRBD1; j_gene: TRBJ1-4; v_gene: TRBV20-1; abundance: .; CDR3nt: TGCAGTGCCCCCGGGACAGCAGACGAAAAACTGTTTTTT; CDR3aa: CSAPGTADEKLFF
len: 13; d_gene: .; j_gene: TRBJ1-1; v_gene: TRBV20-1; abundance: .; CDR3nt: TGCAGTGCTAGCGGTCGGCTGAACACTGAAGCTTTCTTT; CDR3aa: CSASGRLNTEAFF
len: 15; d_gene: .; j_gene: TRBJ1-5; v_gene: TRBV6-5; abundance: .; CDR3nt: TGTGCCAGCAGTCTCCGGGGGGGCGCGGGTTATAGCCAGCATTTT; CDR3aa: CASSLRGGAGYSQHF
len: 12; d_gene: .; j_gene: TRBJ2-7; v_gene: TRBV3-1; abundance: .; CDR3nt: TGTGCCAGCAGCCAAGCTGTATCCGAGCAGTACTTC; CDR3aa: CASSQAVSEQYF
len: 12; d_gene: .; j_gene: TRBJ1-2; v_gene: TRBV30; abundance: .; CDR3nt: TGTGCCGCCGCCCGAGGTCCTAATGGCTACACCTTC; CDR3aa: CAAARGPNGYTF
len: 16; d_gene: TRBD1; j_gene: TRBJ1-5; v_gene: TRBV7-9; abundance: .; CDR3nt: TGTGCCAGCAGCTTAGATACTGTAGGGGGCCGGCAGCCCCAGCATTTT; CDR3aa: CASSLDTVGGRQPQHF
len: 14; d_gene: TRBD1; j_gene: TRBJ2-7; v_gene: TRBV20-1; abundance: .; CDR3nt: TGCAGTGCTGGGACCAGGGACAGCTCCTACGAGCAGTACTTC; CDR3aa: CSAGTRDSSYEQYF
len: 15; d_gene: .; j_gene: TRBJ2-1; v_gene: TRBV6-1; abundance: .; CDR3nt: TGTGCCAGCAGTAAGAGGGGGGACCCCCACAATGAGCAGTTCTTC; CDR3aa: CASSKRGDPHNEQFF
len: 14; d_gene: .; j_gene: TRBJ2-5; v_gene: TRBV2; abundance: .; CDR3nt: TGTGCCAGCAAGATGGACAGACTACAAGAGACCCAGTACTTC; CDR3aa: CASKMDRLQETQYF
len: 16; d_gene: .; j_gene: TRBJ2-2; v_gene: TRBV9; abundance: .; CDR3nt: TGTGCCAGCAGCGTCCGAAGCGGGCCGAACACCGGGGAGCTGTTTTTT; CDR3aa: CASSVRSGPNTGELFF
len: 14; d_gene: .; j_gene: TRBJ2-3; v_gene: TRBV3-1; abundance: .; CDR3nt: TGTGCCAGCAGCCACGCGGGGTTTATGTATACGCAGTATTTT; CDR3aa: CASSHAGFMYTQYF
len: 13; d_gene: TRBD1; j_gene: TRBJ2-5; v_gene: TRBV6-1; abundance: .; CDR3nt: TGTGCCAGCGACTTACAGGGGGGCGAGACCCAGTACTTC; CDR3aa: CASDLQGGETQYF
len: 12; d_gene: .; j_gene: TRBJ1-4; v_gene: TRBV20-1; abundance: .; CDR3nt: TGCAGTGCCCATATACGGACGCAAAAACTGTTTTTT; CDR3aa: CSAHIRTQKLFF
len: 12; d_gene: .; j_gene: TRBJ2-1; v_gene: TRBV14; abundance: .; CDR3nt: TGTGCCAGCAGCCAAATTGGGAATGAGCAGTTCTTC; CDR3aa: CASSQIGNEQFF
len: 15; d_gene: .; j_gene: TRBJ2-5; v_gene: TRBV3-1; abundance: .; CDR3nt: TGTGCCAGCAGCCAAGATATTGGGCGGCAAGAGACCCAGTACTTC; CDR3aa: CASSQDIGRQETQYF
len: 20; d_gene: TRBD2; j_gene: TRBJ2-2; v_gene: TRBV4-1; abundance: .; CDR3nt: TGCGCCAGCAGCCAACACGCAGCGGGACTAGCGGGAGGGGACACCGGGGAGCTGTTTTTT; CDR3aa: CASSQHAAGLAGGDTGELFF
len: 13; d_gene: .; j_gene: TRBJ2-5; v_gene: TRBV20-1; abundance: .; CDR3nt: TGCAGTGCCACACCGGGAGCTCAAGAGACCCAGTACTTC; CDR3aa: CSATPGAQETQYF
len: 15; d_gene: .; j_gene: TRBJ1-2; v_gene: TRBV12-3/TRBV12-4; abundance: .; CDR3nt: TGTGCCAGCAGGGCAAAATACAAGGGCCCCTATGGCTACACCTTC; CDR3aa: CASRAKYKGPYGYTF
len: 16; d_gene: .; j_gene: TRBJ1-5; v_gene: TRBV18; abundance: few; CDR3nt: TGTGCCAGCTCACCACCGGGAGGACGAGGCAATCAGCCCCAGCATTTT; CDR3aa: CASSPPGGRGNQPQHF
len: 11; d_gene: .; j_gene: TRBJ1-1; v_gene: TRBV6-5; abundance: once; CDR3nt: TGTGCCAGCAGGTCCCCTTGGGAAGCTTTCTTT; CDR3aa: CASRSPWEAFF
len: 16; d_gene: .; j_gene: TRBJ1-1; v_gene: TRBV29-1; abundance: .; CDR3nt: TGCAGCGTTGGTCGATTAGGGGAGGCAAGCTCGGTAAAAGCTTTCTTT; CDR3aa: CSVGRLGEASSVKAFF
len: 12; d_gene: .; j_gene: TRBJ2-1; v_gene: TRBV30; abundance: .; CDR3nt: TGTGCCTGGGCTGGAGGGGGCAATGAGCAGTTCTTC; CDR3aa: CAWAGGGNEQFF
len: 11; d_gene: .; j_gene: TRBJ2-2; v_gene: TRBV18; abundance: .; CDR3nt: TGTGCCAGCTCATCGCGGGGGGAGCTGTTTTTT; CDR3aa: CASSSRGELFF
len: 13; d_gene: TRBD2; j_gene: TRBJ2-3; v_gene: TRBV10-2; abundance: .; CDR3nt: TGCGCCAGCTCCGGACTAGCCACAGGGACGCAGTATTTT; CDR3aa: CASSGLATGTQYF
len: 13; d_gene: .; j_gene: TRBJ1-1; v_gene: TRBV9; abundance: .; CDR3nt: TGTGCCAGCAGCTCGAGGTGGAACACTGAAGCTTTCTTT; CDR3aa: CASSSRWNTEAFF
len: 17; d_gene: TRBD2; j_gene: TRBJ2-2; v_gene: TRBV6-1; abundance: once; CDR3nt: TGTGCCAGCAGTCAACTAGCGGGGGTCGCGAACACCGGGGAGCTGTTTTTT; CDR3aa: CASSQLAGVANTGELFF
len: 16; d_gene: TRBD1; j_gene: TRBJ2-1; v_gene: TRBV11-2; abundance: .; CDR3nt: TGTGCCAGCAGCTCCATAAGGGGGCAGAACCGGGGTGAGCAGTTCTTC; CDR3aa: CASSSIRGQNRGEQFF
len: 16; d_gene: .; j_gene: TRBJ2-2; v_gene: TRBV6-5; abundance: .; CDR3nt: TGTGCCAGCAGTTACTCGAATTTTCTGAAGCCCGGGGAGCTGTTTTTT; CDR3aa: CASSYSNFLKPGELFF
len: 15; d_gene: TRBD1; j_gene: TRBJ1-4; v_gene: TRBV5-6; abundance: .; CDR3nt: TGTGCCAGCAGCCCTCGGACAGGGCGGGGAGAAAAACTGTTTTTT; CDR3aa: CASSPRTGRGEKLFF
len: 14; d_gene: .; j_gene: TRBJ2-5; v_gene: TRBV5-5; abundance: .; CDR3nt: TGTGCCAGCAGCTTGTACAGGGCGGGAGAGACCCAGTACTTC; CDR3aa: CASSLYRAGETQYF
len: 14; d_gene: .; j_gene: TRBJ1-4; v_gene: TRBV13; abundance: .; CDR3nt: TGTGCCAGCAGCCAACGGCTACATAGTGAAAAACTGTTTTTT; CDR3aa: CASSQRLHSEKLFF
len: 13; d_gene: TRBD1; j_gene: TRBJ1-5; v_gene: TRBV9; abundance: .; CDR3nt: TGTGCCAGCAGCTCGAGCCGGGACAGCCCCCAGCATTTT; CDR3aa: CASSSSRDSPQHF
len: 14; d_gene: TRBD2; j_gene: TRBJ2-3; v_gene: TRBV6-2/TRBV6-3; abundance: few; CDR3nt: TGTGCCAGCAGTGAGAGCGGGGCCACAGATACGCAGTATTTT; CDR3aa: CASSESGATDTQYF
len: 16; d_gene: TRBD1; j_gene: TRBJ2-3; v_gene: TRBV4-2; abundance: .; CDR3nt: TGTGCCAGCAGCCAAGCCGGGGACAGGTTAGCTGATACGCAGTATTTT; CDR3aa: CASSQAGDRLADTQYF